Sequencing of this T cell receptor beta chain was carried out in a study of CD8+CD57+ T cells in acquired aplastic anemia. Turning to the study itself: Roughly 3 ug was the average amount of DNA from sorted CD4+ and CD8+ cells.

Sequencing involved patients with CD8+CD57+ cell expansion previously shown by flow cytometry. TCR beta VDJ and CDR3 profiles were obtained from a genomic DNA template. MiXCR, run by TCRdb on the reads, gives a single entry per CDR3 protein. The sample consists of more than 150,000 distinct CDR3 sequences, around 48% of them appearing once. This clonotype was seen only a few times. Its antigen is still unknown. This may stem from a read error, because a much larger clone lies one nucleotide away. Overall study findings and caveats: Patients showed no significant difference from controls in CD8+ Simpson's diversity.

Germline assignment: CDR1 DFQATT and CDR2 SNEGSKA (reference sequence). CDR3 length: 15 residues. V lost 0 bases and J lost 7; bases outside the gene matches: 7. V and J are TRBV20-1 and TRBJ2-1; 9 nucleotides match TRBD2. Sequences were obtained from sorted CD4+, CD8+, or CD8+CD57+ T cells (not recorded which) from PBMCs. The receptor's source is a human donor with aplastic anemia. In nucleotides, the CDR3 is TGCAGTGCTAGAGATCCCGGCGGGAGGGATAATGAGCAGTTCTTC. It codes for CSARDPGGRDNEQFF.